This entry concerns a single TCR beta chain. This sample is part of a study of blood T cell repertoires in COVID-19. Study at large: Sites in the United States, Italy and Spain provided acute and convalescent COVID-19 samples. The cDNA or gDNA used as material had been derived from T cells, B-cell-depleted T cells, or PBMCs.

V lost 3 bases and J 6 bases, leaving 12 bases between the germline ends. The CDR3 has 13 amino acids. The germline CDR1 and CDR2 sequences are SGHDT and YYEEEE. In the authors' methods: Reference gene primer amplification in the assay estimated nucleated cell counts. Method: immunoSEQ multiplex PCR; TCRdb's copy keeps in-frame clones and lacks some. V and J calls and clone size follow that table, whereas D and trimming were derived from the DNA. The table includes fewer than 350,000 clones, about 82% detected once. This chain connects TRBV5-6 to TRBJ1-2, with TRBD1 as a possible D gene (6 bases). The origin of this receptor is a woman between 50 and 59 years old with active or convalescent COVID-19. The sample comprised peripheral blood. CDR3 residues: CASSSDSKDGYTF. As DNA, the CDR3 is TGTGCCAGCAGCTCGGACAGTAAGGATGGCTACACCTTC.